These 26 T cell receptor beta chains share one sample of origin, sequenced in a study of blood T cell repertoires in COVID-19. Some clones are missing from TCRdb's copy, which holds only in-frame ones; the method was immunoSEQ multiplex PCR. This table holds approximately 670,000 clones, approximately 90% found once. Material for sequencing was peripheral blood. These receptors all stem from a woman between 18 and 30 years old with acute or convalescent COVID-19.

The V call is TRBV4-3, the J call TRBJ1-2; possible D gene TRBD1, 5 bases. The germline V gene has CDR1 LGHNA and CDR2 YSLEER. The V end was cut by 1 base, the J end by 3 bases, with 12 bases between. The CDR3 is 15 amino acids. CDR3 amino acids: CASSQAKQGDYGYTF. The CDR3 DNA is TGCGCCAGCAGCCAAGCGAAGCAGGGCGACTATGGCTACACCTTC.

V gene TRBV25-1 combines with J gene TRBJ2-3; 9 nucleotides match TRBD2. V was clipped by 2 bases and J by 5 bases; unmatched bases: 8. This CDR3 is built from 16 residues. Germline CDR1 and CDR2: MGHDK and SYGVNS. CDR3 region: CASSENPLAGRDTQYF. The CDR3 DNA is TGTGCCAGCAGTGAAAATCCCCTAGCGGGGAGAGATACGCAGTATTTT.

This clone was detected only once. The V call is TRBV23-1, the J call TRBJ1-5; tentative D call: TRBD1 (5 bases). TRBV23-1 is given ORF status, its function remaining uncertain. Trimming shortened V by 2 bases and J by 2 bases, and 10 bases separated the two germline ends. This CDR3 spans 15 amino acids. The CDR3 here is CASSQDSLRNQPQHF. In DNA, the CDR3 is TGCGCCAGCAGTCAAGACAGCCTCCGCAATCAGCCCCAGCATTTT.

In this sample, this clone turned up a few times. The rearrangement joins TRBV25-1 to TRBJ1-1; D may be TRBD1 (5 bases). Germline CDR1 reads MGHDK; CDR2 reads SYGVNS. CDR3 length equals 14 residues. Between the trimmed V and J ends, which lost 2 bases and 8 bases, there was a span of 15 bases. Here the CDR3 reads CASSEGGDVREAFF. The DNA for the CDR3 is TGTGCCAGCAGTGAAGGAGGGGATGTGAGGGAAGCTTTCTTT.

This chain links TRBV3-1 (or the pseudogene TRBV3-2) with TRBJ2-6; 9 bases agree with TRBD1. The V gene's germline CDR1 is LGHDT and CDR2 YNNKEL (reference sequence). CDR3 length: 21 amino acids. V gave up 1 base and J gave up 1 base; unmatched junction bases: 14. CDR3 coding DNA: TGTGCCAGCAGCCAAGTGTTCAACAGGGGGCACGGACCATCTGGGGCCAACGTCCTGACTTTC. It encodes CASSQVFNRGHGPSGANVLTF.

V gene TRBV9 combines with J gene TRBJ1-1, with D tentatively TRBD1 (6 bases). Germline values: CDR1 SGDLS, CDR2 YYNGEE. The CDR3 length is 14 residues. V gave up 7 bases and J gave up 6 bases, with 19 bases separating them. CDR3 amino acids: CASGAGAGEAEAFF. CDR3 coding DNA: TGTGCCAGCGGCGCAGGGGCCGGAGAGGCTGAAGCTTTCTTT.

The J gene is TRBJ1-4, the V gene TRBV27, with D perhaps TRBD1 (6 bases). CDR1 is MNHEY and CDR2 is SMNVEV in the germline V gene (reference sequence). V was pared by 5 bases and J by 2 bases, with 12 bases between. CDR3 length equals 15 residues. The CDR3 loop is CASSRTGYTNEKLFF. For the CDR3, the DNA is TGTGCCAGCAGTCGTACAGGGTACACTAATGAAAAACTGTTTTTT.

Only one count was recorded for this clone. The V and J genes are TRBV4-1 and TRBJ2-1; D is possibly TRBD2 (6 bases). CDR1 and CDR2 (germline): MGHRA, YSYEKL. This CDR3 has 16 amino acids. Trimming took off 0 bases at V and 8 bases at J, with 17 bases between the two ends. The CDR3 region has the DNA TGCGCCAGCAGCCAAGATAGGCCGGGACTCCTCGATGAGCAGTTCTTC. Protein product: CASSQDRPGLLDEQFF.

The chain is built from TRBV5-1 and TRBJ1-2; TRBD1 is a possible D gene (6 bases). Germline V lookup: CDR1 SGHRS, CDR2 YFSETQ. The V gene lost 1 base and the J gene lost 4 bases, with 14 bases spanning the gap. This CDR3 region has 15 residues. The CDR3 loop reads CASSLPGQGSYGYTF. CDR3 coding DNA: TGCGCCAGCAGCTTGCCTGGGCAGGGGAGCTATGGCTACACCTTC.

This clone was recorded only once. The V call is TRBV24-1, the J call TRBJ2-3; 11 nucleotides align to TRBD2. The CDR3 sequence is 17 residues long. Per the germline V gene, CDR1 is KGHDR and CDR2 is SFDVKD. With V trimmed by 4 bases and J by 6 bases, 11 bases remained unmatched. CDR3 in amino acids: CATSEPSGGHAVDTQYF. The CDR3 DNA reads as TGTGCCACCAGTGAACCTAGCGGGGGGCACGCCGTGGATACGCAGTATTTT.

This clone was seen just once. DNA for the CDR3: TGTGCCAGCAGCCAATCGGGAGTTGAAGCTTTCTTT. This encodes CASSQSGVEAFF. J is TRBJ1-1 and V is TRBV3-1 (or the pseudogene TRBV3-2); D is uncertain. V lost 2 bases to trimming and J lost 7 bases, with 8 bases between them. Per the germline V gene, CDR1 is LGHDT and CDR2 is YNNKEL (reference sequence). CDR3 length: 12 amino acids.

The chain couples TRBV19 to TRBJ2-2, with a weak D call TRBD2 (5 bases). This CDR3 is built from 15 residues. The ends were cut back, 9 bases at V and 2 bases at J, with 16 bases in the middle. The germline V gene encodes CDR1 LNHDA and CDR2 SQIVND (reference sequence). CDR3 residues: CASQNGDVNTGELFF. The CDR3 DNA reads as TGTGCCAGCCAAAACGGGGATGTCAACACCGGGGAGCTGTTTTTT.

The gene calls are TRBV7-2 and TRBJ1-3, with D possibly TRBD1 on 6 matching bases. V was cut by 0 bases and J by 2 bases, with 8 bases left in between. The CDR3 consists of 15 residues. Germline loops: CDR1 SGHTA, CDR2 FQGNSA. The CDR3 nucleotides read TGTGCCAGCAGCTTAGCGTCAGGGGCTGGAAACACCATATATTTT. This sequence encodes CASSLASGAGNTIYF.

This clone was detected a few times. V usage is TRBV30 and J usage is TRBJ1-2; D remains unclear. The CDR3 sequence is 14 residues long. The germline V and J ends were trimmed by 4 bases and 3 bases, with 15 bases remaining between them. Germline V gene lookup returns CDR1 GTSNPN and CDR2 SVGIG (reference sequence). The CDR3: CAWNAWASDYGYTF. The DNA of the CDR3 is TGTGCCTGGAACGCGTGGGCCTCGGACTATGGCTACACCTTC.

This sequence joins TRBV5-4 and TRBJ2-1; perhaps TRBD2 as D (6 bases). Trimming pared 2 bases from V and 7 bases from J, leaving 7 bases between. From germline, CDR1 is SGHNT and CDR2 YYREEE (reference sequence). This CDR3 region has 12 residues. The CDR3 loop is CASSFSGNEQFF. CDR3 sequence (DNA): TGTGCCAGCAGCTTTAGCGGAAATGAGCAGTTCTTC. Filled out from reference TRBV5-4 and TRBJ2-1, the complete variable domain reads ETGVTQSPTHLIKTRGQQVTLRCSSQSGHNTVSWYQQALGQGPQFIFQYYREEENGRGNFPPRFSGLQFPNYSSELNVNALELDDSALYLCASSFSGNEQFFGPGTRLTVL.

The chain is built from TRBV13 and TRBJ2-7, with 12 bases identical to TRBD2. Germline CDR1 PRHDT, CDR2 FYEKMQ (reference sequence). V shed 4 bases and J 0 bases; nucleotides not matched to a gene: 10. The CDR3 extends over 18 amino acids. The CDR3 DNA is TGTGCCAGCAGCTCCCTAGCGGGGGGGCCACTCCACTCCTACGAGCAGTACTTC. Protein sequence: CASSSLAGGPLHSYEQYF.

Written as DNA, the CDR3 is TGTGCCAGCAGTGAAATATCGGGGGGCCGCTACGAGCAGTACTTC. It encodes CASSEISGGRYEQYF. This rearrangement joins TRBV2 to TRBJ2-7; tentative D call: TRBD2 (7 bases). The germline V and J ends were trimmed by 2 bases and 3 bases, with 14 bases remaining between them. The germline CDR1 and CDR2 sequences are SNHLY and FYNNEI. CDR3 size: 15 residues.

This clone was seen only once. The V gene is TRBV5-1, the J gene TRBJ1-6, with D hard to call. The CDR3 spans 17 residues. Germline-derived CDR1 and CDR2 are SGHRS and YFSETQ. Trimming removed 4 bases at V and 0 bases at J, with 14 bases between. The chain's CDR3 is CASSPGLTSSYNSPLHF. In DNA form, the CDR3 reads TGCGCCAGCAGCCCTGGACTGACGAGCTCCTATAATTCACCCCTCCACTTT.

V is TRBV5-4 and J is TRBJ1-2, with 7 bases matching TRBD1. The CDR3 runs 16 residues. The trim removed 5 bases at V and 6 bases at J, leaving 16 bases unmatched. The germline CDR1 and CDR2 sequences are SGHNT and YYREEE (reference sequence). As DNA, the CDR3 is TGTGCCAGCAGTATATTGGGGCTTAGGGGGCAGGATGGCTACACCTTC. The encoded protein is CASSILGLRGQDGYTF.

This chain uses TRBV9 with TRBJ1-1; D might be TRBD1 (6 bases). Germline assignment: CDR1 SGDLS and CDR2 YYNGEE. With 3 bases removed from V and 5 bases from J, the gap between germline ends came to 14 bases. The CDR3 runs to 14 residues. This CDR3 reads CASSGGTMGTEAFF. CDR3 coding DNA: TGTGCCAGCAGCGGAGGGACAATGGGAACTGAAGCTTTCTTT.

Notes on this clone: Additional DNA sequences in this sample encode the identical CDR3. The CDR3 loop is CASSLGTNYGYTF. For the CDR3, the DNA is TGTGCCAGCAGCTTAGGTACAAATTATGGCTACACCTTC. V usage is TRBV7-9 and J usage is TRBJ1-2; D is unresolved. This CDR3 is built from 13 residues. V was shortened by 1 base and J by 5 bases, with 8 bases between the two germline ends. CDR1 is SEHNR, CDR2 FQNEAQ, per germline (reference sequence).

V is TRBV25-1 and J is TRBJ1-2, with no clear D. Germline V CDR1 and CDR2: MGHDK, SYGVNS. V was pared by 1 base and J by 4 bases, with 10 bases between. The CDR3 is 14 residues long. The CDR3 DNA follows: TGTGCCAGCAGTGAATTAGATCCGCGCTATGGCTACACCTTC. Its translation: CASSELDPRYGYTF.

This chain connects TRBV7-8 to TRBJ1-5; no firm D call. CDR3 length: 15 residues. V lost 4 bases and J lost 3, with 13 bases in between. In germline, CDR1 is SGHVS, CDR2 FQNEAQ. CDR3 coding DNA: TGTGCCAGCAGCTCCGGAGGTGGTGTCAATCAGCCCCAGCATTTT. The encoded protein is CASSSGGGVNQPQHF.

The V and J genes are TRBV5-1 and TRBJ2-7, with TRBD2 matching over 11 bases. This CDR3 has 15 amino acids. V trimming: 4 bases; J trimming: 3 bases; junction bases outside the gene matches: 6. CDR1 is SGHRS, CDR2 YFSETQ, per germline. CDR3 nucleotide sequence: TGCGCCAGCAGCCTCCGCCTAGCGGGGGGCTACGAGCAGTACTTC. Translation gives CASSLRLAGGYEQYF.

A few counts support this clone. This chain uses TRBV6-5 with TRBJ2-3; 12 nucleotides line up with TRBD2. Germline CDR1 and CDR2: MNHEY and SVGAGI. V was pared by 6 bases and J by 3 bases, with 4 bases of the junction left unmatched. The CDR3 length is 15 residues. CDR3 sequence (DNA): TGTGCCAGCAGGCGACTAGCGGGGGAAACAGATACGCAGTATTTT. It translates to CASRRLAGETDTQYF.

The rearrangement uses TRBV12-5 and TRBJ1-2, with 8 bases matching TRBD1. The V and J ends lost 1 base and 3 bases, in that order; junction bases with no gene match: 1. The CDR3 has 14 residues. Germline-derived CDR1 and CDR2 are LGHNT and FRNRAP. The CDR3: CASGLGQGHYGYTF. The CDR3 DNA reads as TGTGCTAGTGGTTTGGGACAGGGGCACTATGGCTACACCTTC.